Listed below are T cell receptor beta chains from one sample, sequenced in a study of T cell changes during pregnancy in multiple sclerosis. Only in-frame clones appear in the TCRdb table, and some are missing; sequencing was by immunoSEQ multiplex PCR. The table shows just over 20,000 clones, with 80% to 90% occurring only once. The sample in question was CD8+ T cells from peripheral blood mononuclear cells, obtained in the second trimester of pregnancy. Receptors originate from a female donor in good health, enrolled as a control in a pregnancy study. The CDR3 runs from the conserved cysteine through the conserved F or W. A D gene is named only where the DNA matches it firmly. Some rows mark clone size as missing; the rest say once, few, many or name a class of expanded clone.

clone size: -
V gene: TRBV27
J gene: TRBJ2-1
D gene: TRBD1
CDR3 protein: CASQVGQAIDEQFF
CDR3 DNA: TGTGCCAGTCAAGTCGGACAGGCCATCGATGAGCAGTTCTTC

clone size: -
V gene: TRBV28
J gene: TRBJ2-7
D gene: -
CDR3 protein: CASRPPGVRGPYEQYF
CDR3 DNA: TGTGCCAGCAGACCCCCTGGAGTCAGGGGCCCCTACGAGCAGTACTTC

clone size: -
V gene: TRBV28
J gene: TRBJ1-2
D gene: -
CDR3 protein: CASRPPFRRGNYGYTF
CDR3 DNA: TGTGCCAGCAGACCTCCCTTCAGGAGGGGTAACTATGGCTACACCTTC

clone size: -
V gene: TRBV7-2
J gene: TRBJ1-2
D gene: -
CDR3 protein: CASSSSRANGYTF
CDR3 DNA: TGTGCCAGCAGCTCGTCGCGGGCAAATGGCTACACCTTC

clone size: -
V gene: TRBV19
J gene: TRBJ1-1
D gene: -
CDR3 protein: CASSIGRGGSVRETEAFF
CDR3 DNA: TGTGCCAGTAGTATAGGCCGGGGGGGGAGTGTACGAGAAACAGAGGCTTTCTTT

clone size: -
V gene: TRBV7-9
J gene: TRBJ1-2
D gene: -
CDR3 protein: CASSSGSDGYTF
CDR3 DNA: TGTGCCAGCAGCTCCGGTTCCGATGGCTACACCTTC

clone size: -
V gene: TRBV15
J gene: TRBJ2-1
D gene: TRBD2
CDR3 protein: CATKSSGSAFYNEQFF
CDR3 DNA: TGTGCCACCAAAAGTAGCGGGAGTGCTTTCTACAATGAGCAGTTCTTC

clone size: -
V gene: TRBV28
J gene: TRBJ2-7
D gene: TRBD2
CDR3 protein: CASVNERGSEDPYEQYF
CDR3 DNA: TGTGCCAGCGTTAATGAGCGGGGGTCCGAGGACCCCTACGAGCAGTACTTC

clone size: -
V gene: TRBV7-9
J gene: TRBJ2-3
D gene: TRBD2
CDR3 protein: CASSSGLAGTGRTDTQYF
CDR3 DNA: TGTGCCAGCAGCTCAGGACTAGCGGGGACTGGGCGAACAGATACGCAGTATTTT

clone size: once
V gene: TRBV4-1
J gene: TRBJ2-4
D gene: TRBD2
CDR3 protein: CASSQVSGRVGNIQYF
CDR3 DNA: TGCGCCAGCAGCCAAGTGAGCGGGAGAGTCGGAAACATTCAGTACTTC

clone size: -
V gene: TRBV10-3
J gene: TRBJ1-1
D gene: -
CDR3 protein: CAISEVLRELNTEAFF
CDR3 DNA: TGTGCCATCAGTGAGGTTCTTAGGGAGCTCAACACTGAAGCTTTCTTT

clone size: -
V gene: TRBV6-4
J gene: TRBJ2-1
D gene: TRBD2
CDR3 protein: CASSDSGGGYNEQFF
CDR3 DNA: TGTGCCAGCAGTGACAGCGGGGGCGGGTACAATGAGCAGTTCTTC

clone size: -
V gene: TRBV11-2
J gene: TRBJ2-2
D gene: TRBD2
CDR3 protein: CASSSGLAGFRDTGELFF
CDR3 DNA: TGTGCCAGCAGCTCTGGACTAGCGGGATTTAGGGACACCGGGGAGCTGTTTTTT

clone size: -
V gene: TRBV28
J gene: TRBJ1-1
D gene: -
CDR3 protein: CASSGGDRDTVYEAFF
CDR3 DNA: TGTGCCAGCAGTGGGGGGGATCGGGACACCGTCTATGAAGCTTTCTTT

clone size: -
V gene: TRBV7-6
J gene: TRBJ2-1
D gene: -
CDR3 protein: CASSFGLYNEQFF
CDR3 DNA: TGTGCCAGCAGCTTCGGACTATACAATGAGCAGTTCTTC

clone size: few
V gene: TRBV19
J gene: TRBJ1-1
D gene: -
CDR3 protein: CASSIDSNEAFF
CDR3 DNA: TGTGCCAGTAGTATAGATAGTAATGAAGCTTTCTTT

clone size: -
V gene: TRBV2
J gene: TRBJ2-3
D gene: TRBD2
CDR3 protein: CASSLGLAGITDTQYF
CDR3 DNA: TGTGCCAGCAGTCTCGGACTAGCGGGGATCACAGATACGCAGTATTTT

clone size: -
V gene: TRBV5-4
J gene: TRBJ2-1
D gene: TRBD2
CDR3 protein: CASSSGLAGETEQFF
CDR3 DNA: TGTGCCAGCAGCTCGGGACTAGCGGGAGAGACTGAGCAGTTCTTC

clone size: -
V gene: TRBV29-1
J gene: TRBJ2-6
D gene: TRBD1
CDR3 protein: CSVRTGSIQSRANVLTF
CDR3 DNA: TGCAGCGTTCGGACAGGTAGCATACAAAGTCGGGCCAACGTCCTGACTTTC

clone size: -
V gene: TRBV4-1
J gene: TRBJ1-1
D gene: -
CDR3 protein: CASSQLAQGRDTEAFF
CDR3 DNA: TGCGCCAGCAGCCAACTCGCCCAGGGTAGAGACACTGAAGCTTTCTTT

clone size: -
V gene: TRBV28
J gene: TRBJ1-3
D gene: -
CDR3 protein: CASSFPGSGNTIYF
CDR3 DNA: TGTGCCAGCAGTTTTCCAGGGTCTGGAAACACCATATATTTT

clone size: -
V gene: TRBV6-5
J gene: TRBJ2-3
D gene: -
CDR3 protein: CASSYGSADTQYF
CDR3 DNA: TGTGCCAGCAGTTACGGTAGCGCAGATACGCAGTATTTT

clone size: once
V gene: TRBV19
J gene: TRBJ2-7
D gene: TRBD2
CDR3 protein: CASSILAGGSYEQYF
CDR3 DNA: TGTGCCAGTAGTATCCTGGCGGGAGGCTCCTACGAGCAGTACTTC

clone size: -
V gene: TRBV28
J gene: TRBJ2-6
D gene: -
CDR3 protein: CASSSGISGANVLTF
CDR3 DNA: TGTGCCAGCAGTAGCGGAATCTCTGGGGCCAACGTCCTGACTTTC

clone size: -
V gene: TRBV19
J gene: TRBJ2-2
D gene: -
CDR3 protein: CASSIKGQPTGELFF
CDR3 DNA: TGTGCCAGTAGTATAAAAGGACAGCCGACCGGGGAGCTGTTTTTT

clone size: few
V gene: TRBV28
J gene: TRBJ1-3
D gene: TRBD1
CDR3 protein: CASRTWDRGQPGNTIYF
CDR3 DNA: TGTGCCAGCAGGACCTGGGACAGGGGGCAACCTGGAAACACCATATATTTT

clone size: once
V gene: TRBV6-7
J gene: TRBJ2-5
D gene: -
CDR3 protein: CASSYSSLRGGDQETQYF
CDR3 DNA: TGTGCCAGCAGTTACTCGAGTCTTCGAGGGGGGGATCAAGAGACCCAGTACTTC

clone size: -
V gene: TRBV19
J gene: TRBJ2-7
D gene: -
CDR3 protein: CASSGVEGLSWEQYF
CDR3 DNA: TGTGCCAGTAGTGGAGTCGAGGGACTTTCTTGGGAGCAGTACTTC

clone size: -
V gene: TRBV11-2
J gene: TRBJ2-7
D gene: -
CDR3 protein: CASSWDLTYEQYF
CDR3 DNA: TGTGCCAGCAGCTGGGACTTGACTTACGAGCAGTACTTC

clone size: -
V gene: TRBV4-1
J gene: TRBJ2-7
D gene: -
CDR3 protein: CASSQDLGVIDEQYF
CDR3 DNA: TGCGCCAGCAGCCAAGATTTAGGGGTAATCGACGAGCAGTACTTC